These 19 T cell receptor beta chains came from one sample sequenced in a study of control samples from healthy donors and cancer patients. TCRdb keeps only in-frame clones here, not all; method: immunoSEQ multiplex PCR. The sample lists around 130,000 clones; about 95% were seen once. Sequenced sample: blood. The origin of the receptors is a man aged 30-40 years in good health.

CDR3 sequence: CASSEGFGDEKLFF. Written as DNA, the CDR3 is TGTGCCAGCAGCGAAGGGTTTGGTGATGAAAAACTGTTTTTT. This sequence joins TRBV9 and TRBJ1-4; no reliable D call. Germline CDR1 reads SGDLS; CDR2 reads YYNGEE. The V gene lost 3 bases and the J gene lost 6 bases, with 12 bases spanning the gap. This CDR3 region has 14 residues.

This chain uses TRBV9 with TRBJ2-3, with unresolved D. CDR3 size: 16 residues. Trimming took 2 bases from V and 0 from J, leaving 13 bases between them. Germline V gene sequence: CDR1 SGDLS, CDR2 YYNGEE. The CDR3, as DNA: TGTGCCAGCAGCGTTGGAGTGTCCCCTAGCACAGATACGCAGTATTTT. It codes for CASSVGVSPSTDTQYF.

The rearrangement joins TRBV30 to TRBJ1-1, with TRBD1 matching over 7 bases. The CDR3 runs to 13 residues. V shed 4 bases and J 0 bases; nucleotides not matched to a gene: 2. From germline, CDR1 is GTSNPN and CDR2 SVGIG (reference sequence). The CDR3 here is CAWKRGLNTEAFF. In DNA, the CDR3 is TGTGCCTGGAAAAGGGGGCTGAACACTGAAGCTTTCTTT. The whole variable domain, remainder taken from reference TRBV30 and TRBJ1-1, is SQTIHQWPATLVQPVGSPLSLECTVEGTSNPNLYWYRQAAGRGLQLLFYSVGIGQISSEVPQNLSASRPQDRQFILSSKKLLLSDSGFYLCAWKRGLNTEAFFGQGTRLTVV.

This clone has a single count. This sequence joins TRBV25-1 and TRBJ2-6; D remains unclear. Germline lookup yields CDR1 MGHDK and CDR2 SYGVNS. With 4 bases removed from V and 0 bases from J, the gap between germline ends came to 16 bases. The CDR3 runs 18 residues. The CDR3 nucleotides read TGTGCCAGCAGTGGGTTCGTCGGATCCGTCTCTGGGGCCAACGTCCTGACTTTC. This encodes CASSGFVGSVSGANVLTF.

The rearrangement links TRBV12-3 or TRBV12-4 to TRBJ2-7; D gene unclear. Trimming cost V 2 bases and J 5 bases, with 10 bases left between them. CDR3 length equals 13 residues. The CDR3 reads CASSLRSKDEQYF. The CDR3 nucleotides read TGTGCCAGCAGTTTAAGGTCGAAGGACGAGCAGTACTTC.

The chain has TRBV27 and TRBJ2-7, with 8 bases lining up with TRBD1. Germline lookup yields CDR1 MNHEY and CDR2 SMNVEV (reference sequence). The CDR3 consists of 15 residues. The V gene end was trimmed by 8 bases and the J gene end by 1 base; junction bases not matched to a gene: 10. CDR3 bases: TGTGCCAGCCGTAGATCAACAGGGGGATCCTACGAGCAGTACTTC. As protein: CASRRSTGGSYEQYF.

This clone was counted once. The chain couples TRBV6-5 to TRBJ2-3, with D tentatively TRBD1 (6 bases). Trimming stripped 6 bases from V and 0 bases from J, with 10 bases between. The V gene's germline CDR1 is MNHEY and CDR2 SVGAGI. The CDR3 totals 14 residues. CDR3 protein: CASRRDRSTDTQYF. The CDR3, as DNA: TGTGCCAGCAGGAGAGACAGGAGCACAGATACGCAGTATTTT.

This rearrangement joins TRBV27 to TRBJ2-7; 8 positions agree with TRBD1. The germline V gene encodes CDR1 MNHEY and CDR2 SMNVEV (reference sequence). The CDR3 is 13 amino acids. With V trimmed by 3 bases and J by 6 bases, 4 bases remained unmatched. This CDR3 reads CASSLTTGAEQYF. CDR3 in DNA: TGTGCCAGCAGTTTGACGACAGGGGCCGAGCAGTACTTC.

The chain recombines TRBV7-8 with TRBJ1-5, with 10 bases fitting TRBD1. Germline-derived CDR1 and CDR2 are SGHVS and FQNEAQ. V shed 1 base and J 5 bases; nucleotides not matched to a gene: 5. The CDR3 is 16 amino acids. DNA of the CDR3: TGTGCCAGCAGCTTAGGGTGGGGACAGGGGCATCAGCCCCAGCATTTT. Protein: CASSLGWGQGHQPQHF.

V and J are TRBV29-1 and TRBJ1-1; D remains unclear. The length of the CDR3 is 12 residues. Per the germline V gene, CDR1 is SQVTM and CDR2 is ANQGSEA. V lost 8 bases and J lost 1, with 11 bases in between. The CDR3 sequence: CSPWTGNTEAFF. The DNA of the CDR3 is TGCAGCCCTTGGACGGGGAACACTGAAGCTTTCTTT. The full variable domain, rest sourced from reference TRBV29-1 and TRBJ1-1, is SAVISQKPSRDICQRGTSLTIQCQVDSQVTMMFWYRQQPGQSLTLIATANQGSEATYESGFVIDKFPISRPNLTFSTLTVSNMSPEDSSIYLCSPWTGNTEAFFGQGTRLTVV.

J is TRBJ2-7 and V is TRBV7-2; unclear D gene. Germline V gene sequence: CDR1 SGHTA, CDR2 FQGNSA. The CDR3 is 14 amino acids. Trimming shortened V by 0 bases and J by 0 bases, and 6 bases separated the two germline ends. The CDR3 region has the DNA TGTGCCAGCAGCTTAGCGTGGAGCTCCTACGAGCAGTACTTC. Protein sequence: CASSLAWSSYEQYF.

The sample holds one count of this clone. The V call is TRBV28, the J call TRBJ2-3; 9 bases match TRBD1. Per germline, CDR1 MDHEN and CDR2 SYDVKM. The CDR3 sequence is 16 residues long. Germline trimming cut 5 bases from V and 1 base from J; bases unmatched to any gene: 7. The CDR3 loop reads CASSPDRGKGTDTQYF. CDR3 in DNA: TGTGCCAGCAGTCCTGACAGGGGGAAAGGCACAGATACGCAGTATTTT.

This clone was detected only once. This chain uses TRBV9 with TRBJ2-3; D perhaps matches TRBD2 (6 bases). Deletions cut 4 bases from V and 0 bases from J, with 18 bases between. This CDR3 has 17 residues. In germline, CDR1 is SGDLS, CDR2 YYNGEE. CDR3 protein: CASSPLAGSPSTDTQYF. The CDR3, as DNA: TGTGCCAGCAGCCCTCTCGCGGGGAGCCCTAGCACAGATACGCAGTATTTT.

The gene calls are TRBV10-1 and TRBJ1-5, with D maybe TRBD1 (5 bases). The germline V gene has CDR1 WNHNN and CDR2 SYGVQD (reference sequence). The CDR3 is made up of 18 amino acids. Trimming pared 10 bases from V and 0 bases from J, leaving 25 bases between. The CDR3 DNA reads TGCGCCATCGGACACCGCCCCTATATATTTTTTAGCAATCAGCCCCAGCATTTT. This sequence encodes CAIGHRPYIFFSNQPQHF.

This clone was seen a single time. V is TRBV7-9 and J is TRBJ2-2, with D uncertain. V gave up 4 bases and J gave up 2 bases, with 5 bases separating them. Per germline, CDR1 SEHNR and CDR2 FQNEAQ (reference sequence). The CDR3 is 13 amino acids. Here the CDR3 DNA reads TGTGCCAGCAGCTACTCCAACACCGGGGAGCTGTTTTTT. Translation gives CASSYSNTGELFF. Filled out from reference TRBV7-9 and TRBJ2-2, the complete variable domain reads DTGVSQNPRHKITKRGQNVTFRCDPISEHNRLYWYRQTLGQGPEFLTYFQNEAQLEKSRLLSDRFSAERPKGSFSTLEIQRTEQGDSAMYLCASSYSNTGELFFGEGSRLTVL.

The chain couples TRBV5-6 to TRBJ2-2; TRBD1 aligns across 10 bases. The germline V gene has CDR1 SGHDT and CDR2 YYEEEE. The CDR3 is made up of 14 amino acids. The V segment lost 4 bases and the J segment 6 bases; nucleotides outside the gene matches: 3. The CDR3 nucleotides are TGTGCCAGCAGCGCCGGGACAGGGGCCGGGGAGCTGTTTTTT. Protein sequence: CASSAGTGAGELFF.

V and J are TRBV28 and TRBJ1-2; TRBD1 is a possible D gene (6 bases). In germline, CDR1 is MDHEN, CDR2 SYDVKM. With 10 bases removed from V and 7 bases from J, the gap between germline ends came to 22 bases. CDR3 length equals 14 residues. The CDR3 reads CATSGENRALGYTF. CDR3 in DNA: TGTGCCACCTCAGGGGAGAACAGGGCCCTTGGCTACACCTTC.

The chain is built from TRBV6-5 and TRBJ2-7; the match to TRBD1 covers 8 bases. The V gene's germline CDR1 is MNHEY and CDR2 SVGAGI. There are 14 residues in the CDR3. Trimming cost V 10 bases and J 2 bases; bases outside gene matches: 10. This chain's CDR3 is CATSTGAPPYEQYF. The CDR3 nucleotides are TGTGCCACGTCGACAGGGGCCCCCCCCTACGAGCAGTACTTC.

The chain employs TRBV5-1 and TRBJ2-1, with TRBD2 matching over 9 bases. V gave up 0 bases and J gave up 7 bases; unmatched junction bases: 11. The CDR3 length is 17 residues. Germline V gene lookup returns CDR1 SGHRS and CDR2 YFSETQ. CDR3 region: CASSLGALAGSVNEQFF. The DNA of the CDR3 is TGCGCCAGCAGCTTGGGCGCACTAGCGGGTTCGGTTAATGAGCAGTTCTTC.